The rows below give T cell receptor beta chains drawn from one sample of a study of low-dose radiotherapy and immunotherapy resistance in tumors. TCRdb re-analysed the reads in MiXCR, keeping a single row per CDR3 protein. The data show fewer than 110,000 distinct CDR3 sequences, around 20% seen once. The sequenced sample was PBMCs, obtained after low-dose radiotherapy plus immunotherapy. These receptors all come from a male donor with prostate cancer. Both conserved end residues are part of each CDR3. A D gene is named only where the DNA matches it firmly. Rows give clone size only sometimes, using once, few, many, or a class for an expanded clone.

d_gene,v_gene,j_gene,abundance,CDR3nt,CDR3aa
TRBD1,TRBV9,TRBJ1-2,many,TGTGCCAGCAGCGCGACCGGGACAGGGGGCTTGGGCTACACCTTC,CASSATGTGGLGYTF
.,TRBV7-9,TRBJ2-7,many,TGTGCCAGCAGCTTAGAACGATACGAGCAGTACTTC,CASSLERYEQYF
.,TRBV10-3,TRBJ2-7,many,TGTGCCATCAGTTTTAACACGAATCCCTACGAGCAGTACTTC,CAISFNTNPYEQYF
.,TRBV4-1,TRBJ1-5,few,TGCGCCAGCAGCCAAGTCCGACAGATTAGCAATCAGCCCCAGCATTTT,CASSQVRQISNQPQHF
TRBD1,TRBV18,TRBJ2-3,.,TGTGCCAGTCAAGACAGGGGGGGCACAGATACGCAGTATTTT,CASQDRGGTDTQYF
.,TRBV12-3/TRBV12-4,TRBJ1-2,many,TGTGCCAGCAGTTTCGGATCGCGGGGCTACACCTTC,CASSFGSRGYTF
.,TRBV10-3,TRBJ2-7,few,TGTGCCATCTCCTCACACCAATCCTACGAGCAGTACTTC,CAISSHQSYEQYF
.,TRBV7-9,TRBJ1-5,many,TGTGCCAGCAGCTTAGAAAGGGGGGCGCCCCAGCATTTT,CASSLERGAPQHF
.,TRBV10-3,TRBJ1-5,many,TGTGCCATCGGCACCGGGGACAGCAATCAGCCCCAGCATTTT,CAIGTGDSNQPQHF
.,TRBV2,TRBJ1-3,many,TGTGCCAGCAGTGAACGGGGAAACACCATATATTTT,CASSERGNTIYF
TRBD2,TRBV25-1,TRBJ2-3,many,TGTGCCAGCAGTGCCGGGGGGGCCACAGATACGCAGTATTTT,CASSAGGATDTQYF
TRBD2,TRBV2,TRBJ2-7,many,TGTGCCACTCTCTTCCAGCGGGGGGGCTCCTACGAGCAGTACTTC,CATLFQRGGSYEQYF
.,TRBV25-1,TRBJ1-1,many,TGTGCCAGCAGAAATGGAATGGGGACTTTCTTT,CASRNGMGTFF
TRBD1,TRBV7-9,TRBJ2-1,many,TGTGCCAGCAGCTTGTTACAGGGGTACGGTGAGCAGTTCTTC,CASSLLQGYGEQFF
TRBD1,TRBV5-3,TRBJ2-3,many,TGTGCCAGCAGCTTGGAACAGGGGACAGGCCCCACAGATACGCAGTATTTT,CASSLEQGTGPTDTQYF
.,TRBV6-2/TRBV6-3,TRBJ1-6,many,TGTGCCAGCAGTTACTCGATCGGCCGAAGCTCCTATAATTCACCCCTCCACTTT,CASSYSIGRSSYNSPLHF
.,TRBV12-5,TRBJ1-1,many,TGTGCTAGTGGTTTGACAGGGAGCACTGAAGCTTTCTTT,CASGLTGSTEAFF
.,TRBV20-1,TRBJ2-7,many,TGCAGTGTTTCCCTGCCAGGGGTCTACGAGCAGTACTTC,CSVSLPGVYEQYF
TRBD1,TRBV19,TRBJ1-2,many,TGTGCCAGTAGTCAGCAGGGGGCTTCTGGCTACACCTTC,CASSQQGASGYTF
.,TRBV4-2,TRBJ1-1,many,TGTGCCAGCAGCCAAGGTACGGGGGGCATTCCCACTGAAGCTTTCTTT,CASSQGTGGIPTEAFF
.,TRBV28,TRBJ2-5,few,TGTGCCAGCAGTCCGCAGTACCAAGAGACCCAGTACTTC,CASSPQYQETQYF
.,TRBV2,TRBJ1-6,many,TGTGCCAGAAGATGGGCGAGCTCCTATAATTCACCCCTCCACTTT,CARRWASSYNSPLHF
.,TRBV4-1,TRBJ2-5,many,TGCGCCAGCAGCCCACCAGGGTTAGCTAGGGAGACCCAGTACTTC,CASSPPGLARETQYF
.,TRBV6-1,TRBJ2-7,medium-sized,TGTGCCAGCAGTGAACAGGGAGGCCGCTACGAGCAGTACTTC,CASSEQGGRYEQYF
.,TRBV6-1,TRBJ1-5,many,TGTGCCAGCTGGAGTATCGGCAGCTCACACAATCAGCCCCAGCATTTT,CASWSIGSSHNQPQHF
.,TRBV12-3/TRBV12-4,TRBJ2-1,few,TGTGCCAGCCTCCGGACCGCAATGACGCAGTTCTTC,CASLRTAMTQFF
TRBD2,TRBV5-1,TRBJ2-1,many,TGCGCCAGCAGCTTGGGGGCTAGCGGGGGGGACAATGAGCAGTTCTTC,CASSLGASGGDNEQFF
TRBD2,TRBV11-2,TRBJ2-3,many,TGTGCCAGCAGTCCTCAGCGGGGGGGCCGCGAAGATACGCAGTATTTT,CASSPQRGGREDTQYF
.,TRBV7-9,TRBJ1-2,many,TGTGCCAGCAGCTTCACGTTAGTGACACCCTATGGCTACACCTTC,CASSFTLVTPYGYTF
.,TRBV12-2,TRBJ2-7,.,TGTGCAAGTAGCGGGGGACAGGCCATTAGCGGGGACTACGAGCAGTACTTC,CASSGGQAISGDYEQYF
.,TRBV1,TRBJ2-5,many,TGCGCCAGCAGCACGTGGACAGGGAGGGGGACCCAGTACTTC,CASSTWTGRGTQYF
TRBD2,TRBV12-3/TRBV12-4,TRBJ2-1,many,TGTGCCAGCAGTCATTCCGGGACTAATCCCAATGAGCAGTTCTTC,CASSHSGTNPNEQFF
TRBD2,TRBV5-5,TRBJ2-1,many,TGCGCCAGCAGCTCGAGCGGGGGAGCCGGGGATGAGCAGTTCTTC,CASSSSGGAGDEQFF
.,TRBV11-2,TRBJ2-2,many,TGTGCCAGCAGCCTTTTAAAGGGTAACAGGGCCGCCGGGGAGCTGTTTTTT,CASSLLKGNRAAGELFF
.,TRBV7-9,TRBJ2-2,many,TGTGCCAGCACCTCCCGGTCGAGGGGCACCGGGGAGCTGTTTTTT,CASTSRSRGTGELFF
TRBD2,TRBV7-2,TRBJ2-3,.,TGTGCCAGCAGCACCACCACTAGCGGGGGCACGGGGTACACAGATACGCAGTATTTT,CASSTTTSGGTGYTDTQYF
TRBD1,TRBV7-2,TRBJ2-7,many,TGTGCCAGCAGCTCCACCGGGACAGGACCCTACGAGCAGTACTTC,CASSSTGTGPYEQYF